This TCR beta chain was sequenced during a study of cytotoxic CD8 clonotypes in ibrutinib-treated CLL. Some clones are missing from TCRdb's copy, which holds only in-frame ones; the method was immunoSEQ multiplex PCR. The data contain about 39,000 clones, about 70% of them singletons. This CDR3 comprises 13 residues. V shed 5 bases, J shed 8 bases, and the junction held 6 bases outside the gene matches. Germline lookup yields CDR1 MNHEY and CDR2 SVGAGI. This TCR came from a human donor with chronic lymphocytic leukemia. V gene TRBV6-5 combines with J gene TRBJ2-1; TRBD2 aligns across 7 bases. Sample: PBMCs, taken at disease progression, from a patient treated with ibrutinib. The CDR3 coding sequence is TGTGCCAGCAGTAAACTAGCGCGGGATGAGCAGTTCTTC. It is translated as CASSKLARDEQFF.